Each of the 11 T cell receptor beta chains below was sequenced from the same sample in a study of T cells expressing NK-cell markers. One entry per CDR3 protein, without DNA, is what TCRdb gives after re-calling the 5' RACE reads. Recorded for this sample: 300,000 to 500,000 distinct CDR3 sequences. Sequencing input: blood T cells: a sorted CD56 or NKG2C T cell subset, CD4+ or CD8+ T cells, or bulk PBMC T cells (not recorded which). The receptors stem from a woman in her forties or fifties in good health.

V and J are TRBV12-3 or TRBV12-4 and TRBJ2-7; TCRdb picks TRBD1, but there is no DNA to check that call. There are 15 residues in the CDR3. The CDR3 sequence: CASSLAGTLSYEQYF.

This chain connects TRBV10-3 to TRBJ2-1; there is no DNA to check the TCRdb D call of TRBD1. In germline, CDR1 is ENHRY, CDR2 SYGVKD. This CDR3 spans 17 amino acids. Here the CDR3 reads CAISSDLQGKYSNEQFF.

V gene TRBV5-5 combines with J gene TRBJ2-5; the TRBD2 assignment by TCRdb is unverifiable without DNA. The CDR3 has 14 residues. Per germline, CDR1 SGHKS and CDR2 YYEKEE (reference sequence). This CDR3 is CASSSPSGMETQYF. The full variable domain, its missing parts supplied by reference TRBV5-5 and TRBJ2-5, is DAGVTQSPTHLIKTRGQQVTLRCSPISGHKSVSWYQQVLGQGPQFIFQYYEKEERGRGNFPDRFSARQFPNYSSELNVNALLLGDSALYLCASSSPSGMETQYFGPGTRLLVL.

The chain recombines TRBV20-1 with TRBJ2-2. This CDR3 contains 14 residues. Germline V gene lookup returns CDR1 DFQATT and CDR2 SNEGSKA (reference sequence). CDR3: CSASGVSNTGELFF.

The chain carries TRBV12-3 or TRBV12-4 and TRBJ1-2. The CDR3 is made up of 13 amino acids. The CDR3 sequence is CASSTILGLGYTF.

The genes are TRBV7-7 and TRBJ1-3; TCRdb picks TRBD1, but there is no DNA to check that call. The CDR3 extends over 13 amino acids. The germline V gene encodes CDR1 SSHAT and CDR2 FNYEAQ (reference sequence). CDR3 protein: CAVGGASGNTIYF.

This chain links TRBV10-3 with TRBJ1-1; TCRdb outputs TRBD1, but without DNA this stays unchecked. The CDR3 covers 14 residues. Germline CDR1 and CDR2: ENHRY and SYGVKD. CDR3 loop: CAISQQGMNTEAFF.

The chain carries TRBV5-1 and TRBJ2-3; as DNA is missing, the TRBD2 call by TCRdb cannot be tested. CDR1 is SGHRS and CDR2 is YFSETQ in the germline V gene. The CDR3 totals 17 residues. The CDR3 loop reads CASTQRGSSGASLPQYF.

The rearrangement links TRBV5-1 to TRBJ1-1. The CDR3 consists of 13 residues. Germline lookup yields CDR1 SGHRS and CDR2 YFSETQ. CDR3: CASSSVSDGEAFF. The variable domain in full, completed from reference TRBV5-1 and TRBJ1-1, reads KAGVTQTPRYLIKTRGQQVTLSCSPISGHRSVSWYQQTPGQGLQFLFEYFSETQRNKGNFPGRFSGRQFSNSRSEMNVSTLELGDSALYLCASSSVSDGEAFFGQGTRLTVV.

The CDR3 here is CASSGGLDPYYEQYF. The chain joins TRBV5-1 to TRBJ2-7; TCRdb returns TRBD2, unconfirmable since there is no DNA. The CDR3 contains 15 residues. CDR1 and CDR2 from the germline V gene are SGHRS and YFSETQ.

The chain employs TRBV7-9 and TRBJ2-1; TCRdb returns TRBD1, unconfirmable since there is no DNA. The CDR3 is made up of 16 amino acids. Germline CDR1 reads SEHNR; CDR2 reads FQNEAQ (reference sequence). CDR3 in amino acids: CASSFSWGTLYNEQFF.